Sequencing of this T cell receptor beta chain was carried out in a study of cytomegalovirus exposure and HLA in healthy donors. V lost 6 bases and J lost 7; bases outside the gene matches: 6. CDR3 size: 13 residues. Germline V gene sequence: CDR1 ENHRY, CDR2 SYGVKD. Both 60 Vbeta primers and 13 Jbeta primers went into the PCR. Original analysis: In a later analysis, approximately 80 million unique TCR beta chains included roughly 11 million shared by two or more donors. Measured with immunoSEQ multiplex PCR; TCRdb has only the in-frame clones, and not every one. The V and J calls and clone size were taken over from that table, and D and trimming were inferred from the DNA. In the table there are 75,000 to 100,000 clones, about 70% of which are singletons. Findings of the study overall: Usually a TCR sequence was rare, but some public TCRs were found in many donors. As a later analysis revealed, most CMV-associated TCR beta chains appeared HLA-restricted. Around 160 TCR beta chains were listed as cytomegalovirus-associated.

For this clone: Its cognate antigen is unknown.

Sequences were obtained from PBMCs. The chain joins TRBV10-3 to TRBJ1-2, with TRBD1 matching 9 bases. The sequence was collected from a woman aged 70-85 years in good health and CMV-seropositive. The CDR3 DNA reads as TGTGCCATCAGGGACAGGGGACTCGGTGGCTACACCTTC. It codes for CAIRDRGLGGYTF.